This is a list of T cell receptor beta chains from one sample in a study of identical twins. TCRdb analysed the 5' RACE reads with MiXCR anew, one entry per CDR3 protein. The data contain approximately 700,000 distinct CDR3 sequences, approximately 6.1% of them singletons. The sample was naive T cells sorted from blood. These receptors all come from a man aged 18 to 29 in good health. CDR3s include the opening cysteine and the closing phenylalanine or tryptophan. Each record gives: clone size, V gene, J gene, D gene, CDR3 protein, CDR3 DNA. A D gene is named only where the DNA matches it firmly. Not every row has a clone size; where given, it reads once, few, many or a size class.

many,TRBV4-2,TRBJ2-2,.,CASSRPPTEMAGTGELFF,TGTGCCAGCAGCCGACCCCCCACGGAAATGGCGGGCACCGGGGAGCTGTTTTTT
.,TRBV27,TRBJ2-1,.,CASQYTARNPHEQFF,TGTGCCAGTCAATACACGGCTAGGAATCCTCATGAGCAGTTCTTC
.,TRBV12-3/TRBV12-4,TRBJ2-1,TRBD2,CASSLAQSSGNNEQFF,TGTGCCAGCAGTTTAGCGCAGTCTAGCGGAAACAATGAGCAGTTCTTC
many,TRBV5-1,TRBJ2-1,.,CASSERIDNEQFF,TGCGCCAGCAGCGAGCGGATCGACAATGAGCAGTTCTTC
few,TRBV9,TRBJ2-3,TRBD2,CASSVDPSGRADTQYF,TGTGCCAGCAGCGTAGATCCTAGCGGGAGGGCAGATACGCAGTATTTT
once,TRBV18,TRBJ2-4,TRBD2,CASSPAASGIGNIQYF,TGTGCCAGCTCACCAGCGGCTAGCGGGATTGGAAACATTCAGTACTTC
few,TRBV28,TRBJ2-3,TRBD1,CASSLSRQGTDTQYF,TGTGCCAGCAGTTTGTCCCGACAGGGAACAGATACGCAGTATTTT
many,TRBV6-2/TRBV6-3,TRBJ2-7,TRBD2,CASSSELAGIRGLPTYEQYF,TGTGCCAGCAGCTCCGAACTAGCGGGAATCCGCGGCCTACCTACCTACGAGCAGTACTTC
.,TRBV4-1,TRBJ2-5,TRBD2,CASSQDSASGRKETQYF,TGCGCCAGCAGCCAAGATTCGGCTAGCGGGAGAAAAGAGACCCAGTACTTC
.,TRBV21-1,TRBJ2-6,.,CATQLGAAGLGANVLTF,TGTGCCACCCAACTAGGGGCAGCGGGTCTGGGGGCCAACGTCCTGACTTTC
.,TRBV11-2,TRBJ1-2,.,CASSPIRSNYGYTF,TGTGCCAGCAGCCCCATAAGGTCTAACTATGGCTACACCTTC
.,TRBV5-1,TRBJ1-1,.,CASRIQTGNTEAFF,TGCGCCAGCAGGATACAGACAGGGAACACTGAAGCTTTCTTT
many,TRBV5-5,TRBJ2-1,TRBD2,CASSTGTSGRSMYQFF,TGTGCCAGCAGCACCGGGACTAGCGGGAGATCGATGTACCAGTTCTTC
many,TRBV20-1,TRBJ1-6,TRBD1,CSAGTGAWDSPLHF,TGCAGTGCCGGTACAGGGGCCTGGGATTCACCCCTCCACTTT
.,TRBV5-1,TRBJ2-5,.,CASSLIFGQETQYF,TGCGCCAGCAGCTTGATTTTCGGGCAAGAGACCCAGTACTTC
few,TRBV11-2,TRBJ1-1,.,CASSENQGWGTEAFF,TGTGCCAGCAGCGAAAATCAGGGCTGGGGGACTGAAGCTTTCTTT
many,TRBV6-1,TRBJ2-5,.,CASSPRGKETQYF,TGTGCCAGCAGTCCCCGGGGGAAAGAGACCCAGTACTTC
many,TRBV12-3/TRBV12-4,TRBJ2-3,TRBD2,CASRPSGSFPDTQYF,TGTGCCAGCAGACCTAGCGGGAGCTTCCCAGATACGCAGTATTTT